Each of the 28 T cell receptor beta chains below was sequenced from the same sample in a study of CD8+ T cells in alopecia areata (dated 2018 in TCRdb). This specimen's time point label, per the study, means: less than 25 weeks on oral tofacitinib. In light of the paper, this sample's treatment or condition label describes: oral pan-JAK inhibitor, 5-10 mg twice daily. Library generation was performed with the immunoSEQ multiplex PCR assay. For TCR sequencing, RNA was extracted from every sample and reverse transcribed into cDNA to serve as template. The table comes from immuneACCESS by way of TCRdb, which keeps in-frame sequences with V and J called. Part of the clones is missing from these tables; in studies checked, under half for an unresolved V gene and the rest for unknown reasons. Counted in this sample were approximately 280,000 clones; 58% of them appeared once. About 1.7% of the sample belongs to the ten largest clones.

This sample comprised CD4+ T cells sorted from blood, obtained at week 24, from a patient treated with tofacitinib. Receptors originate from a human donor with alopecia areata.

The rearrangement uses TRBV29-1 and TRBJ1-1; possible D gene TRBD1, 5 bases. V lost 7 bases to trimming and J lost 3 bases, with 15 bases between them. CDR1 and CDR2 from the germline V gene are SQVTM and ANQGSEA. This CDR3 contains 13 residues. In DNA, the CDR3 is TGCAGCGCGCAGGGTTCCGCCGACACTGAAGCTTTCTTT. This sequence encodes CSAQGSADTEAFF.

The chain combines TRBV7-8 with TRBJ2-5, with a tentative D call TRBD1 (5 bases). The CDR3 runs 13 residues. Trimming stripped 0 bases from V and 5 bases from J, with 7 bases between. Germline CDR1 is SGHVS and CDR2 is FQNEAQ. CDR3 sequence: CASSLAGVETQYF. The CDR3 coding sequence is TGTGCCAGCAGCTTAGCAGGGGTGGAGACCCAGTACTTC.

Worth noting for this clone: Its ends do not fully match the called genes, so a read error is possible. The rearrangement uses TRBV30 and TRBJ1-1, with D perhaps matching TRBD1 (6 bases). This CDR3 spans 13 amino acids. Germline V lookup: CDR1 GTSNPN, CDR2 SVGIG (reference sequence). The CDR3 bases are TGTGCCTGGAGTGTACGGCGGGGGGCTGAAGCCTTCTTT. Amino acid sequence: CAWSVRRGAEAFF.

The chain uses TRBV4-1 and TRBJ1-4, with 9 positions matching TRBD1. Germline V lookup: CDR1 MGHRA, CDR2 YSYEKL. The CDR3 totals 15 residues. With 6 bases clipped from V and 4 bases from J, the junction kept 6 bases outside the gene matches. The CDR3 reads CASRLPGQGNEKLFF. The CDR3, as DNA: TGCGCCAGCAGACTCCCGGGACAGGGTAATGAAAAACTGTTTTTT.

Concerning this clone: The junction shows a germline mismatch at one end, possibly a read error. The rearrangement links TRBV29-1 to TRBJ1-4, with a tentative D call TRBD1 (5 bases). This CDR3 comprises 12 residues. Germline lookup yields CDR1 SQVTM and CDR2 ANQGSEA. In nucleotides, the CDR3 is TGCAGCGCGGGGCCGGCTAAGGAAAAACTGTTTTTT. It codes for CSAGPAKEKLFF.

The chain links TRBV9 to TRBJ1-6; D unclear. Trimming took off 4 bases at V and 8 bases at J, with 16 bases between the two ends. Germline V gene lookup returns CDR1 SGDLS and CDR2 YYNGEE. This CDR3 contains 15 residues. The CDR3 here is CASSSTGTWDSPLHF. In DNA form, the CDR3 reads TGTGCCAGCAGCTCCACGGGTACCTGGGATTCACCCCTCCACTTT.

There are a few counts of this clone. The chain recombines TRBV7-2 with TRBJ2-5; no reliable D call. Trimming left V 6 bases short and J 4 bases short, with 12 bases between. Germline V gene lookup returns CDR1 SGHTA and CDR2 FQGNSA. The CDR3 covers 13 residues. The CDR3 is CASSFYSPETQYF. CDR3 DNA sequence: TGTGCCAGCAGTTTTTATTCACCAGAGACCCAGTACTTC.

This rearrangement joins TRBV14 to TRBJ2-5; unclear D gene. Trimming shortened V by 5 bases and J by 5 bases, and 9 bases separated the two germline ends. Per the germline V gene, CDR1 is SGHDN and CDR2 is FVKESK. This CDR3 spans 12 amino acids. CDR3 in DNA: TGTGCCAGCAGCACCCGCCGGGAGACCCAGTACTTC. Its translation is CASSTRRETQYF.

Details on this clone: The sample holds other DNA sequences that translate to the same CDR3. The chain employs TRBV30 and TRBJ2-2; D is unclear. The CDR3 is 13 residues long. V lost 0 bases and J lost 2, with 4 bases in between. The germline V gene has CDR1 GTSNPN and CDR2 SVGIG (reference sequence). This CDR3 reads CAWSVSNTGELFF. Written as DNA, the CDR3 is TGTGCCTGGAGTGTCTCTAACACCGGGGAGCTGTTTTTT.

This chain's CDR3 is CASTPDRAPYEQYF. The CDR3 region has the DNA TGTGCCAGCACCCCGGACAGGGCCCCCTACGAGCAGTACTTC. The chain links TRBV27 to TRBJ2-7; 8 nucleotides match TRBD1. Germline V CDR1 and CDR2: MNHEY, SMNVEV (reference sequence). With 7 bases clipped from V and 2 bases from J, the junction kept 7 bases outside the gene matches. This CDR3 contains 14 residues.

In this sample, this clone turned up many times. The chain uses TRBV10-3 and TRBJ1-1, with D possibly being TRBD1 (6 bases). Germline CDR1 and CDR2: ENHRY and SYGVKD. Trimming took off 3 bases at V and 3 bases at J, with 11 bases between the two ends. The CDR3 runs to 14 residues. The CDR3 DNA reads as TGTGCCATCAGTGAAGCAGGGGAAGACACTGAAGCTTTCTTT. It translates to CAISEAGEDTEAFF.

The V call is TRBV7-9, the J call TRBJ2-5, with TRBD2 matching over 7 bases. CDR3 size: 14 residues. In germline, CDR1 is SEHNR, CDR2 FQNEAQ (reference sequence). The trim removed 5 bases at V and 4 bases at J, leaving 7 bases unmatched. The DNA for the CDR3 is TGTGCCAGCAGCAAAAGCGGGGCTGGAGAGACCCAGTACTTC. Protein sequence: CASSKSGAGETQYF.

The sample holds a few counts of this clone. The chain carries TRBV29-1 and TRBJ1-1; D gene uncertain. This CDR3 is 12 amino acids long. The germline CDR1 and CDR2 sequences are SQVTM and ANQGSEA. The V end was cut by 8 bases, the J end by 3 bases, with 13 bases between. CDR3 sequence reads: CSYRRRYTEAFF. In nucleotides, the CDR3 is TGCAGCTATCGCAGGCGGTACACTGAAGCTTTCTTT.

This sequence joins TRBV12-5 and TRBJ1-1, with TRBD1 matching 9 bases. CDR1 LGHNT and CDR2 FRNRAP come from the germline V gene. The V gene end was trimmed by 6 bases and the J gene end by 9 bases; junction bases not matched to a gene: 8. The CDR3 has 13 amino acids. The CDR3 sequence: CASGGGTGRQAFF. CDR3 nucleotide sequence: TGTGCTAGTGGGGGAGGGACAGGGCGGCAAGCTTTCTTT.

A note on this clone: A clone one base away is much larger, so this may be a read error. The sample contains more than one DNA sequence encoding this CDR3. This chain uses TRBV7-2 with TRBJ2-3; D remains ambiguous. V gave up 1 base and J gave up 3 bases, with 2 bases separating them. The CDR3 covers 12 residues. CDR1 and CDR2 from the germline V gene are SGHTA and FQGNSA. The CDR3 spells CASSLGTDTQYF. The CDR3 DNA follows: TGTGCCAGCAGCTTAGGAACAGATACGCAGTATTTT.

The chain joins TRBV5-1 to TRBJ2-3; TRBD2 matches 12 bases. Germline trimming cut 4 bases from V and 5 bases from J; bases unmatched to any gene: 11. The germline CDR1 and CDR2 sequences are SGHRS and YFSETQ. The CDR3 is 17 amino acids. The CDR3 coding sequence is TGCGCCAGCAGCCCGATGACTAGCGGGGGAGTCGGAGATACGCAGTATTTT. Amino acids: CASSPMTSGGVGDTQYF.

V and J are TRBV4-1 and TRBJ2-7, with D hard to call. Looked up from germline, CDR1 is MGHRA and CDR2 is YSYEKL. The V end was cut by 5 bases, the J end by 6 bases, with 20 bases between. The CDR3 is made up of 15 amino acids. CDR3 DNA sequence: TGCGCCAGCAGCGAGGAGAATGAGGCGTGGGGCGAGCAGTACTTC. It specifies CASSEENEAWGEQYF.

The gene calls are TRBV19 and TRBJ1-6; 8 bases are shared with TRBD1. This CDR3 has 14 residues. Per germline, CDR1 LNHDA and CDR2 SQIVND (reference sequence). V trimming: 5 bases; J trimming: 8 bases; junction bases outside the gene matches: 5. CDR3 coding DNA: TGTGCCAGTAGTGTACAGGGGGAAGATTCACCCCTCCACTTT. This encodes CASSVQGEDSPLHF. The variable domain in full, completed from reference TRBV19 and TRBJ1-6, reads DGGITQSPKYLFRKEGQNVTLSCEQNLNHDAMYWYRQDPGQGLRLIYYSQIVNDFQKGDIAEGYSVSREKKESFPLTVTSAQKNPTAFYLCASSVQGEDSPLHFGNGTRLTVT.

The rearrangement uses TRBV18 and TRBJ2-6, with D possibly matching TRBD2 (5 bases). The V and J ends lost 2 bases and 8 bases respectively, with 13 bases between them. The germline CDR1 and CDR2 sequences are KGHSH and LQKENI. The CDR3 loop spans 15 amino acids. The CDR3 sequence: CASSPFRETTNVLTF. DNA for the CDR3: TGTGCCAGCTCACCATTTAGGGAGACGACCAACGTCCTGACTTTC.

The CDR3 here is CASRPAARANYGYTF. The CDR3 region has the DNA TGTGCCAGCAGACCCGCCGCCAGGGCTAACTATGGCTACACCTTC. V and J are TRBV6-5 and TRBJ1-2; perhaps TRBD1 as D (5 bases). CDR3 length: 15 amino acids. Germline assignment: CDR1 MNHEY and CDR2 SVGAGI. Trimming shortened V by 6 bases and J by 0 bases, and 14 bases separated the two germline ends.

The V and J genes are TRBV30 and TRBJ1-1; tentative D call: TRBD1 (5 bases). Looked up from germline, CDR1 is GTSNPN and CDR2 is SVGIG (reference sequence). V was cut by 3 bases and J by 1 base, with 18 bases left in between. The CDR3 runs 16 residues. The CDR3 sequence is CAWSFLLGQGNTEAFF. Written as DNA, the CDR3 is TGTGCCTGGAGCTTCCTGCTGGGGCAAGGGAACACTGAAGCTTTCTTT. The full variable domain, in which reference TRBV30 and TRBJ1-1 provide the parts outside the CDR3, is SQTIHQWPATLVQPVGSPLSLECTVEGTSNPNLYWYRQAAGRGLQLLFYSVGIGQISSEVPQNLSASRPQDRQFILSSKKLLLSDSGFYLCAWSFLLGQGNTEAFFGQGTRLTVV.

This clone was detected a few times. The chain uses TRBV30 and TRBJ1-1, with D possibly TRBD1 on 5 matching bases. V shed 2 bases and J shed 4 bases, with 11 bases lying between them. The CDR3 spans 13 residues. Germline CDR1 is GTSNPN and CDR2 is SVGIG (reference sequence). This CDR3 reads CAWSQGRSTEAFF. The CDR3 DNA is TGTGCCTGGAGTCAGGGAAGAAGCACTGAAGCTTTCTTT.

V usage is TRBV30 and J usage is TRBJ1-1, with D hard to call. V lost 0 bases, J lost 8 bases, and 10 bases lay in between. CDR3 length: 12 amino acids. Germline-derived CDR1 and CDR2 are GTSNPN and SVGIG (reference sequence). As DNA, the CDR3 is TGTGCCTGGAGTGTGCGGGAATCAGAAGCTTTCTTT. Translating gives CAWSVRESEAFF. The complete variable domain, with remaining parts taken from reference TRBV30 and TRBJ1-1, reads SQTIHQWPATLVQPVGSPLSLECTVEGTSNPNLYWYRQAAGRGLQLLFYSVGIGQISSEVPQNLSASRPQDRQFILSSKKLLLSDSGFYLCAWSVRESEAFFGQGTRLTVV.

V and J are TRBV4-1 and TRBJ2-3, with D perhaps TRBD1 or TRBD2 (6 bases each). Germline assignment: CDR1 MGHRA and CDR2 YSYEKL. This CDR3 is built from 17 residues. Trimming shortened V by 0 bases and J by 5 bases, and 18 bases separated the two germline ends. CDR3 residues: CASSQDQTGALQDTQYF. In DNA, the CDR3 is TGCGCCAGCAGCCAAGATCAAACGGGGGCCTTACAAGATACGCAGTATTTT.

The table lists this clone with a count of one. This rearrangement joins TRBV4-1 to TRBJ1-2, with TRBD1 matching 7 bases. J gave up 3 bases and V 4 bases, and 8 bases lay outside the gene matches. In germline, CDR1 is MGHRA, CDR2 YSYEKL. The CDR3 runs to 15 residues. The CDR3 nucleotides read TGCGCCAGCAGCCCTGGGGCACAGGGGCACTATGGCTACACCTTC. It is translated as CASSPGAQGHYGYTF.

The chain joins TRBV5-6 to TRBJ1-6; D might be TRBD1 (5 bases). The CDR3 is 14 amino acids. The ends were cut back, 2 bases at V and 7 bases at J, with 10 bases in the middle. Germline V lookup: CDR1 SGHDT, CDR2 YYEEEE. In DNA, the CDR3 is TGTGCCAGCAGCTTCGACAGCAAAAATTCACCCCTCCACTTT. As protein: CASSFDSKNSPLHF.

V gene TRBV5-4 combines with J gene TRBJ2-6, with D possibly being TRBD2 (5 bases). Trimming stripped 0 bases from V and 1 base from J, with 5 bases between. Germline-derived CDR1 and CDR2 are SGHNT and YYREEE (reference sequence). CDR3 size: 15 residues. The CDR3 loop reads CASSLGRSGANVLTF. As DNA, the CDR3 is TGTGCCAGCAGCTTGGGGAGGTCTGGGGCCAACGTCCTGACTTTC.

Only a few counts were recorded for this clone. The chain recombines TRBV29-1 with TRBJ2-7; 9 bases match TRBD1. This CDR3 is 13 amino acids long. Per germline, CDR1 SQVTM and CDR2 ANQGSEA. Losses at the gene ends were 6 bases for V and 4 bases for J; bases not matched to a gene: 7. The DNA for the CDR3 is TGCAGCGTCGTCGACAGGGGGGAATACGAGCAGTACTTC. Residues: CSVVDRGEYEQYF.